The entry below gives a single TCR beta chain sequence along with its context. The CDR3 has 13 residues. Trimming cost V 1 base and J 3 bases, with 8 bases left between them. Germline V CDR1 and CDR2: SGHRS, YFSETQ. The data were obtained in a study of naive and memory T cell subsets. Both TRBC1 and TRBC2 were covered by a beta constant-region primer of two equimolar oligonucleotides. TCRdb recomputed calls from the UMI-ligation and nested PCR reads with MiXCR, one row per CDR3 protein. The table has some 150,000 distinct CDR3 sequences, more than 15% seen once. This TCR came from a human donor in good health. The sample consisted of naive CD4+ T cells from blood. The genes are TRBV5-1 and TRBJ2-7, with D possibly matching TRBD2 (6 bases). CDR3 amino acids: CASSLLGSYEQYF. CDR3 coding DNA: TGCGCCAGCAGCTTGCTCGGGAGCTACGAGCAGTACTTC. The variable domain in full, with the rest retrieved from reference TRBV5-1 and TRBJ2-7, is KAGVTQTPRYLIKTRGQQVTLSCSPISGHRSVSWYQQTPGQGLQFLFEYFSETQRNKGNFPGRFSGRQFSNSRSEMNVSTLELGDSALYLCASSLLGSYEQYFGPGTRLTVT.